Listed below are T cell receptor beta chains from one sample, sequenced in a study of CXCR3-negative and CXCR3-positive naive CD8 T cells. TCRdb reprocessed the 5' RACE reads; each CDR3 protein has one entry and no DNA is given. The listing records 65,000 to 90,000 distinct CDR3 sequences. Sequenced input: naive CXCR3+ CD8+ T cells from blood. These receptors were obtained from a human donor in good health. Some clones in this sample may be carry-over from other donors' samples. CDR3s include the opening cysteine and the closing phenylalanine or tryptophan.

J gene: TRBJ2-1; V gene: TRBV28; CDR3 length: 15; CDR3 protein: CASSLRWSSYNEQFF
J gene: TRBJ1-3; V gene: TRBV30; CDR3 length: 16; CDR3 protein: CAGGKGEDPPGNTIYF
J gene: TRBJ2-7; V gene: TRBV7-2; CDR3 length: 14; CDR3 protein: CASSTPSGSYEQYF
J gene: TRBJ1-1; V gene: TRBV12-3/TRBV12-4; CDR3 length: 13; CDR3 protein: CASTPNTYTEAFF
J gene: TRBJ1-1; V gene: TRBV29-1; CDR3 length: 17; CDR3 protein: CSVEVPDNRAVNTEAFF
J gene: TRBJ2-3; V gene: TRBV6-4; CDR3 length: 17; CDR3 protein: CASSERGLADGIDTQYF
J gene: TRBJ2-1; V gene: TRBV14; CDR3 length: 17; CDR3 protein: CASSQVWRGTAYNEQFF
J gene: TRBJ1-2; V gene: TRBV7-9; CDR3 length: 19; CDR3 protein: CASSSFGARGDTVNYGYTF
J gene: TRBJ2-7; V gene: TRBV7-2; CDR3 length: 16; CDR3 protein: CASSADRDFFLYEQYF
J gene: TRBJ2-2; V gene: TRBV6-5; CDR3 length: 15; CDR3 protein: CASNPLAANTGELFF
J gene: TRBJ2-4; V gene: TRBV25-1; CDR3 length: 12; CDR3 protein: CASSSGENIQYF
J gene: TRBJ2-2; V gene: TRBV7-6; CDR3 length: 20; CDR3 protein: CASSLRTGVLLPTNTGELFF
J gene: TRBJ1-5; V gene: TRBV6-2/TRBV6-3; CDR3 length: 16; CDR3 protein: CASSPRGPSSNQPQHF
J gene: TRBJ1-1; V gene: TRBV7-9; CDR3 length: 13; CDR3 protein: CASSHNRDTEAFF
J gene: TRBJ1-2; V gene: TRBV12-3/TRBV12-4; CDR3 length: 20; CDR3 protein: CASSPNILGQNPISTVGYTF
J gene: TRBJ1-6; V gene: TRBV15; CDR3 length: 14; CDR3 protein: CATSVGNLNSPLHF
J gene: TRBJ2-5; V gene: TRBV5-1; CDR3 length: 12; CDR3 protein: CASSSGRETQYF
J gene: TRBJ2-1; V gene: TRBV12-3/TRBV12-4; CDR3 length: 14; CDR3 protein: CASSPQSSYNEQFF
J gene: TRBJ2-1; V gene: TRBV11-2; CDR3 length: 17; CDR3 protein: CASSSPFGRVTYNQQFF
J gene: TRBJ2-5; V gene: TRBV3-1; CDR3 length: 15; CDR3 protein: CASSRGQSFQETQYF
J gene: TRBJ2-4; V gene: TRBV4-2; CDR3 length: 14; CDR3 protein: CASSQVGGENIQYF
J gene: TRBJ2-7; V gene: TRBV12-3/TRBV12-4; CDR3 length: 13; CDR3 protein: CASSDSGGNEQYF
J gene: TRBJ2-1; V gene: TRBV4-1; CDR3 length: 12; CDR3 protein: CASSQERNEQFF
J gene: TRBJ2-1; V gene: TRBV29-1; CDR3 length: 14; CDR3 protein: CSVGREGAYNEQFF
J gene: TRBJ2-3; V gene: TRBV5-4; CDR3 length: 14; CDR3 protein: CASSSTGSADTQYF
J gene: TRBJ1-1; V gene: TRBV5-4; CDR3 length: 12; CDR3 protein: CASSPKTGLPVF
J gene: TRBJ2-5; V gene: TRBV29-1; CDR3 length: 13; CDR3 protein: CSAGRENQETQYF
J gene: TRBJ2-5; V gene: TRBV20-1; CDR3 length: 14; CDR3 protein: CSASPARYQETQYF
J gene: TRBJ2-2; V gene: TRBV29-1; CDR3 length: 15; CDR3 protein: CSVEDRQGNTGELSF
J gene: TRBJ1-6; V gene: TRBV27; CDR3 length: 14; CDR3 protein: CASSLGVSGSPLHF
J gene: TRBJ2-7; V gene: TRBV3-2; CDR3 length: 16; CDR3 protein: CASSQEDRLSSYEQYF